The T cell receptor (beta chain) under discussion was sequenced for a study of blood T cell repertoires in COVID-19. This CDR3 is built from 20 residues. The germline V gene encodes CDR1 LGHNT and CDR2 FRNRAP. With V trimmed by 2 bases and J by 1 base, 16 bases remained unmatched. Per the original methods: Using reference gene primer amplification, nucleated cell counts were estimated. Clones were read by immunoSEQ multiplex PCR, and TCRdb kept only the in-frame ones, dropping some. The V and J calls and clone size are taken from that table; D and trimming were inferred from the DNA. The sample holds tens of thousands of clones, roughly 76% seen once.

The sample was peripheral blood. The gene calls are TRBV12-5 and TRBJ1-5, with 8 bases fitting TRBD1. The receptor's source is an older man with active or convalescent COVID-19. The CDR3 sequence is CASGLTSGQGLVRSNQPQHF. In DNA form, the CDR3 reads TGTGCTAGTGGTTTGACTTCAGGACAGGGACTTGTTAGGAGCAATCAGCCCCAGCATTTT.